In its sample, the clone carrying this TCR beta chain was seen a few times. Its antigen is not identified. One entry per CDR3 protein results from TCRdb running MiXCR on the reads. This sample yields roughly 240,000 distinct CDR3 sequences, of which roughly 6.5% are seen a single time; about 6% belongs to the top ten. The data were obtained in a study of T cell repertoires in cytomegalovirus infection. Study at large: In public TCR beta signatures, there were indications of both CMV infection and matching HLA type.

Study-level points and caveats: CMV carriers with the relevant HLA were identified by cumulative public TCR beta family frequency. The ex vivo response was dominated by HLA-C-restricted CMV-specific TCR beta clonotypes.

The receptor's source is a human donor in good health (CMV status not recorded). Some clones in this sample may be carry-over from other donors' samples. The source material was PBMCs.

CDR3 residues: CASSPSYGGAWEQFF. The CDR3 DNA sequence: TGTGCCAGCAGTCCGTCCTACGGGGGGGCTTGGGAGCAGTTCTTC. V is TRBV6-2 or TRBV6-3 and J is TRBJ2-1, with 8 bases identical to TRBD2. Germline CDR1 reads MNHEY; CDR2 reads SVGEGT. The V and J ends lost 5 bases and 10 bases, in that order; junction bases with no gene match: 13. The CDR3 runs 15 residues.